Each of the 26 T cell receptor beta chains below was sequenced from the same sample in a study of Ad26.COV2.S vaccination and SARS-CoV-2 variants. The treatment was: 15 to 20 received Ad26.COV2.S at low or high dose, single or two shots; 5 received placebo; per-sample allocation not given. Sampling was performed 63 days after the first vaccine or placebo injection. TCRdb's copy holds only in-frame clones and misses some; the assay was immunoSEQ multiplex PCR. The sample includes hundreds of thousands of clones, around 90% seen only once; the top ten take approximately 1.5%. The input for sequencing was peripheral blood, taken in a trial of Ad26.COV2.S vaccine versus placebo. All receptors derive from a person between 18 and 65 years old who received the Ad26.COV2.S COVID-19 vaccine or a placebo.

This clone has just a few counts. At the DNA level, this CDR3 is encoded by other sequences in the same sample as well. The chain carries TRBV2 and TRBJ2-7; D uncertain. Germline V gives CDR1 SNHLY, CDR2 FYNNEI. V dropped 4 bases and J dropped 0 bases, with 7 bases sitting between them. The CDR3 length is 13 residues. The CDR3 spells CASSGGSSYEQYF. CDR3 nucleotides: TGTGCCAGCAGTGGAGGTAGCTCCTACGAGCAGTACTTC.

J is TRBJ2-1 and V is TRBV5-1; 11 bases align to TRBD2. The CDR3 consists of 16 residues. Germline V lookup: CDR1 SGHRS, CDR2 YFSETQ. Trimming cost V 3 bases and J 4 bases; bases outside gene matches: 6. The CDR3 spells CASSSSSGRFYNEQFF. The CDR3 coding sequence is TGCGCCAGCAGCTCCTCTAGCGGGAGGTTTTACAATGAGCAGTTCTTC.

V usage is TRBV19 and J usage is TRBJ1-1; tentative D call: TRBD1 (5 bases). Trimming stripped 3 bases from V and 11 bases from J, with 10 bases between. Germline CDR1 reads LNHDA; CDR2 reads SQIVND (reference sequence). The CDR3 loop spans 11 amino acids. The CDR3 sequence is CASSMGGPAFF. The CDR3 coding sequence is TGTGCCAGTAGTATGGGGGGTCCGGCTTTCTTT.

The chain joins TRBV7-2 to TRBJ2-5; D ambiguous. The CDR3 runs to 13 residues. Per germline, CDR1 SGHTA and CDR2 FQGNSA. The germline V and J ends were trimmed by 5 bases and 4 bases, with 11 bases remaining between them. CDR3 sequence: CASSQRASETQYF. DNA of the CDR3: TGTGCCAGCAGCCAGAGAGCGTCAGAGACCCAGTACTTC.

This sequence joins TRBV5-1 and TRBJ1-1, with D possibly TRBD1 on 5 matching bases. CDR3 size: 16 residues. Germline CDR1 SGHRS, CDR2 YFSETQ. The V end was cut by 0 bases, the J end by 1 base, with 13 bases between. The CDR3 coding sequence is TGCGCCAGCAGCTTGGGGGGCTGGACGGCGAACACTGAAGCTTTCTTT. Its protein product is CASSLGGWTANTEAFF.

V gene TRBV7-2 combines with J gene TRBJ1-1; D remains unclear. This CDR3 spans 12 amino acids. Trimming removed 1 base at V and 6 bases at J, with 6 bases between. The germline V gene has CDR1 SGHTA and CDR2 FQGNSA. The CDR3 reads CASSLVTPEAFF. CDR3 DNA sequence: TGTGCCAGCAGCTTAGTTACACCTGAAGCTTTCTTT.

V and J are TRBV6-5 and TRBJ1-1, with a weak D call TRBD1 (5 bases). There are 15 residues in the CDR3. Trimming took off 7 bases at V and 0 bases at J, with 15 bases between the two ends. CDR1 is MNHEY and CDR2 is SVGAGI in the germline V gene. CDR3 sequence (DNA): TGTGCCAGCAAACTCTCAGGGTCCGTGAACACTGAAGCTTTCTTT. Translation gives CASKLSGSVNTEAFF.

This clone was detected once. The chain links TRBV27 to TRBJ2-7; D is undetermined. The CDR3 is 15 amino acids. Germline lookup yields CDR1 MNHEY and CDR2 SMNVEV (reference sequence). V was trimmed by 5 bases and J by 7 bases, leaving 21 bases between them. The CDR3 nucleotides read TGTGCCAGCAGTCCCCCCTGGCCTGCTTACGGAGAGCAGTACTTC. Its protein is CASSPPWPAYGEQYF.

CDR3 bases: TGTGCCAGCAGTGCCGCCCCCGATACGCAGTATTTT. It encodes CASSAAPDTQYF. V gene TRBV2 combines with J gene TRBJ2-3; D gene uncertain. Trimming stripped 4 bases from V and 6 bases from J, with 8 bases between. The CDR3 contains 12 residues. Germline lookup yields CDR1 SNHLY and CDR2 FYNNEI.

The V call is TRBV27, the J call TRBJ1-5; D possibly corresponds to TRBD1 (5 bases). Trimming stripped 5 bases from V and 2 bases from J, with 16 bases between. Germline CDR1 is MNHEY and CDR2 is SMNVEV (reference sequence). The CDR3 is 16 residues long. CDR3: CASSPPRRARNQPQHF. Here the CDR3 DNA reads TGTGCCAGCAGTCCGCCCCGCAGGGCGCGCAATCAGCCCCAGCATTTT.

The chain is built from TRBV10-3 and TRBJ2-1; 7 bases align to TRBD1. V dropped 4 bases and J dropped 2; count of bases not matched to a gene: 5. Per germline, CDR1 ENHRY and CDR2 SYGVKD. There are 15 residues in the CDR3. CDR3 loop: CAISGGQTPYNEQFF. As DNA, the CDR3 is TGTGCCATCAGTGGGGGACAGACCCCCTACAATGAGCAGTTCTTC.

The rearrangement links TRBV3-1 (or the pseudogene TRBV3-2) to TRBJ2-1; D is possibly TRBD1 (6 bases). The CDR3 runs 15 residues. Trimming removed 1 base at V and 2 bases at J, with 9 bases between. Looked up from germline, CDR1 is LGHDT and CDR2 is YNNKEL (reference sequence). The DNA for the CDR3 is TGTGCCAGCAGCCAAGGAAAGGGGGCCTACAATGAGCAGTTCTTC. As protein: CASSQGKGAYNEQFF.

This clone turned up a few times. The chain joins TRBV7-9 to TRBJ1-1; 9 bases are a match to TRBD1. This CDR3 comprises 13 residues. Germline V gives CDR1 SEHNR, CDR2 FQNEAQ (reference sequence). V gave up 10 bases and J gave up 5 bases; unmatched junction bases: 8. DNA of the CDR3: TGTGCCATACGTCCGGGACAGGGAACTGAAGCTTTCTTT. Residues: CAIRPGQGTEAFF.

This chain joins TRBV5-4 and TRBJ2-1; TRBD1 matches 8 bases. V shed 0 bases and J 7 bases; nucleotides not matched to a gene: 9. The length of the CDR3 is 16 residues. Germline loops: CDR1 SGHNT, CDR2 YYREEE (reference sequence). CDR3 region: CASSLGVTGVWNEQFF. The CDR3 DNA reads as TGTGCCAGCAGCTTGGGTGTGACAGGGGTATGGAATGAGCAGTTCTTC. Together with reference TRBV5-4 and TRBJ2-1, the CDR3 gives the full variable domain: ETGVTQSPTHLIKTRGQQVTLRCSSQSGHNTVSWYQQALGQGPQFIFQYYREEENGRGNFPPRFSGLQFPNYSSELNVNALELDDSALYLCASSLGVTGVWNEQFFGPGTRLTVL.

CDR3 in DNA: TGTGCCAGCAGGGTTACTCAGGGACCCTACGAGCAGTACTTC. It encodes CASRVTQGPYEQYF. This chain connects TRBV6-5 to TRBJ2-7, with D perhaps TRBD1 or TRBD2 (5 bases each). This CDR3 is built from 14 residues. Trimming removed 6 bases at V and 2 bases at J, with 14 bases between. The germline V gene has CDR1 MNHEY and CDR2 SVGAGI.

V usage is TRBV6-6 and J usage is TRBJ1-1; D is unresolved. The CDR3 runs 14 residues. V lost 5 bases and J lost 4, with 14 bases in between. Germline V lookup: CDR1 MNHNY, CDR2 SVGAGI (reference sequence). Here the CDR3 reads CASSPHSEGTEAFF. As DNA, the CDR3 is TGTGCCAGCAGTCCCCACAGCGAGGGCACTGAAGCTTTCTTT.

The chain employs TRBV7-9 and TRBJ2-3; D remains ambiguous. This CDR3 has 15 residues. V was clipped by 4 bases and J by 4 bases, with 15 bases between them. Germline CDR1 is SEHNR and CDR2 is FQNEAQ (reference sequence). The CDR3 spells CASSSSMMRPDTQYF. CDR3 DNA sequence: TGTGCCAGCAGCTCCTCTATGATGCGTCCAGATACGCAGTATTTT.

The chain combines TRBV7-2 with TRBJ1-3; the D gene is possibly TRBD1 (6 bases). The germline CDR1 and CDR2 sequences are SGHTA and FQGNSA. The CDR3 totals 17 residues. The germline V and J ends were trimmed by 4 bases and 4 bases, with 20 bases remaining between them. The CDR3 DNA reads TGTGCCAGCAGCTGGGGGCCAGCCCGTTCTGGCGGAAACACCATATATTTT. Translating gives CASSWGPARSGGNTIYF. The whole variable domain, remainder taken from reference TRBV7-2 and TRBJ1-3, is GAGVSQSPSNKVTEKGKDVELRCDPISGHTALYWYRQSLGQGLEFLIYFQGNSAPDKSGLPSDRFSAERTGGSVSTLTIQRTQQEDSAVYLCASSWGPARSGGNTIYFGEGSWLTVV.

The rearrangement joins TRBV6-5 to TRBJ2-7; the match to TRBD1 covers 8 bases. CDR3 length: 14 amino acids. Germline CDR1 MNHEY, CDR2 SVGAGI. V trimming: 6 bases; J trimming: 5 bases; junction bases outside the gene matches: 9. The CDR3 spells CASRPGGANDEQYF. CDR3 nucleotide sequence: TGTGCCAGCAGGCCAGGGGGCGCCAACGACGAGCAGTACTTC.

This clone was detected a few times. This CDR3 reads CASSLDDLSSYEQYF. The CDR3 bases are TGTGCCAGCAGCTTAGATGATCTGAGCTCCTACGAGCAGTACTTC. The V and J genes are TRBV11-2 and TRBJ2-7, with unresolved D. This CDR3 region has 15 residues. The germline V gene has CDR1 SGHAT and CDR2 FQNNGV. Trimming stripped 0 bases from V and 0 bases from J, with 9 bases between. Complete variable domain (other parts from reference TRBV11-2 and TRBJ2-7): EAGVAQSPRYKIIEKRQSVAFWCNPISGHATLYWYQQILGQGPKLLIQFQNNGVVDDSQLPKDRFSAERLKGVDSTLKIQPAKLEDSAVYLCASSLDDLSSYEQYFGPGTRLTVT.

CDR3 bases: TGTGCCAGCAGCGAGGACCGTAGAGCAGATACGCAGTATTTT. Translated, it gives CASSEDRRADTQYF. J is TRBJ2-3 and V is TRBV9; D remains ambiguous. V lost 3 bases and J lost 4, with 12 bases in between. Germline values: CDR1 SGDLS, CDR2 YYNGEE. There are 14 residues in the CDR3.

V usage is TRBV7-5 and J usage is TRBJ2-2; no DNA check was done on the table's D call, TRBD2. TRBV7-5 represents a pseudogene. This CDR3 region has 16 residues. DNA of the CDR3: TGTGCCAGAACCCCGGTCCCGGGGGGTTGGGCCGGGGAGCTGTTTTTT. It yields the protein CARTPVPGGWAGELFF.

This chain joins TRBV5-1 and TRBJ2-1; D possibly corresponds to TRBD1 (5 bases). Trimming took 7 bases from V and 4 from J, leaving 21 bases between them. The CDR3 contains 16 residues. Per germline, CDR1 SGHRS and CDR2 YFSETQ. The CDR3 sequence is CASHLDDSFPYNEQFF. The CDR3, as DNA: TGCGCCAGCCATCTCGATGACAGTTTTCCTTACAATGAGCAGTTCTTC.

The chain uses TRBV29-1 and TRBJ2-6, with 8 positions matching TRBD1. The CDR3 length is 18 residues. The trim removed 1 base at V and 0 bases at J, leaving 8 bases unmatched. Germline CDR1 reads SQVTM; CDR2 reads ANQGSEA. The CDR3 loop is CSVEAPGQEISGANVLTF. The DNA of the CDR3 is TGCAGCGTTGAAGCTCCGGGACAGGAAATCTCTGGGGCCAACGTCCTGACTTTC.

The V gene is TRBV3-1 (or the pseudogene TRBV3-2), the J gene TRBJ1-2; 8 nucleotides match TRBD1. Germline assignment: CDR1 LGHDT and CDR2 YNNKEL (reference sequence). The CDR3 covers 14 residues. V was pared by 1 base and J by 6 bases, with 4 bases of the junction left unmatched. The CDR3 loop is CASSQVGRGHGYTF. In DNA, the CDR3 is TGTGCCAGCAGCCAAGTCGGCAGGGGGCATGGCTACACCTTC.

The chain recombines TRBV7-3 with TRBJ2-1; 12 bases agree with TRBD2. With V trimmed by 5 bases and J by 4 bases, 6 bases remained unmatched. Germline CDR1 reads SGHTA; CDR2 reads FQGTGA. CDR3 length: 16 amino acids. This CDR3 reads CASSNLGLAGYNEQFF. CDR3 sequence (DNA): TGTGCCAGCAGCAATCTTGGACTAGCGGGGTACAATGAGCAGTTCTTC.